This TCR beta chain stems from a study of cytomegalovirus exposure and HLA in healthy donors. Findings and limits, study-wide: Roughly uniform sequencing depth across donors was assumed, possibly incorrectly. Analysis performed later found about 17,000 TCR beta sequences associated with HLA alleles at 0.05 false discovery rate.

Notes on this clone: Its antigen is unknown.

This PCR relied on a set of 60 Vbeta primers and 13 Jbeta primers. Clones were sequenced by immunoSEQ multiplex PCR, and TCRdb holds only the in-frame ones, with some missing. The table lists about 150,000 clones, with under 2% in the top ten. V lost 6 bases, J lost 0 bases, and 15 bases lay in between. The CDR3 covers 15 residues. Germline V gives CDR1 MDHEN, CDR2 SYDVKM. The chain has TRBV28 and TRBJ2-7; tentative D call: TRBD1 (6 bases). This TCR was recovered from a woman aged 45-65 years in good health and CMV-seronegative. Sequences were obtained from PBMCs. The CDR3 DNA sequence: TGTGCCAGCAGCTTGGGGAAGGACAGCTCCTACGAGCAGTACTTC. Amino acid sequence: CASSLGKDSSYEQYF.